The present TCR beta chain was sequenced within a study of blood T cell repertoires in COVID-19. On the study more broadly: Spain, Italy and the United States supplied samples that represented acute and convalescent COVID-19. Sample material is recorded as cDNA or gDNA derived from T cells, B-cell-depleted T cells, or PBMCs.

In the original analysis: Cell counts per sample came from amplifying reference gene primers. Here immunoSEQ multiplex PCR was the method, and the copy in TCRdb shows in-frame clones only, minus some. Clone size and V and J calls were adopted from that table, with D and trimming inferred from the DNA. The sample has tens of thousands of clones; 83% are singletons. Germline V gene sequence: CDR1 SGDLS, CDR2 YYNGEE. This CDR3 has 22 amino acids. The germline V and J ends were trimmed by 0 bases and 4 bases, with 32 bases remaining between them. What was sequenced was peripheral blood. V is TRBV9 and J is TRBJ2-1, with D tentatively TRBD2 (9 bases). The clonotype comes from a woman of 80 years or more with acute or convalescent COVID-19. The CDR3 protein is CASSVGIGTGLSSGRLYNEQFF. CDR3 sequence (DNA): TGTGCCAGCAGCGTAGGAATCGGGACAGGCCTCAGCAGCGGGAGGCTATACAATGAGCAGTTCTTC.